These 25 T cell receptor beta chains were sequenced from one sample in a study of shared clonotypes between healthy human individuals. Method: immunoSEQ multiplex PCR; TCRdb's copy keeps in-frame clones and lacks some. The table lists approximately 530,000 clones, 95% to 97% of them singletons, with 0.064% in the top ten. The sequencing sample was made of naive CD4+ T cells sorted from blood. Sample subset: CD45RA+ positively selected. These receptors were taken from a woman aged 25 to 39 in good health.

The chain recombines TRBV6-4 with TRBJ2-1, with 8 bases fitting TRBD2. The CDR3 loop spans 16 amino acids. V trimming: 2 bases; J trimming: 3 bases; junction bases outside the gene matches: 6. Germline loops: CDR1 MRHNA, CDR2 SNTAGT. The CDR3 DNA reads as TGTGCCAGCAGTGACAGGGCCGGGAGGGACTACAATGAGCAGTTCTTC. It codes for CASSDRAGRDYNEQFF.

In the case of this clone: Sequence at one end of the junction differs from germline and may be a read error. The chain has TRBV28 and TRBJ2-1, with D hard to call. The CDR3 runs 11 residues. CDR1 and CDR2 (germline): MDHEN, SYDVKM. The CDR3 region has the DNA TGTGCCAGCAGTTTTGGGAAGAGAGTCCTCTTC. It yields the protein CASSFGKRVLF.

The gene calls are TRBV19 and TRBJ1-5; no clear D gene. Germline V gives CDR1 LNHDA, CDR2 SQIVND (reference sequence). V was trimmed by 3 bases and J by 5 bases, leaving 14 bases between them. The CDR3 loop spans 15 amino acids. Here the CDR3 reads CASSIETHYDQPQHF. The CDR3 DNA reads as TGTGCCAGTAGTATCGAGACACACTACGATCAGCCCCAGCATTTT.

The chain employs TRBV7-6 and TRBJ1-1; perhaps TRBD1 as D (6 bases). CDR1 and CDR2 from the germline V gene are SGHVS and FNYEAQ. This CDR3 region has 14 residues. V was trimmed by 0 bases and J by 5 bases, leaving 10 bases between them. CDR3 in amino acids: CASSLAGGETEAFF. For the CDR3, the DNA is TGTGCCAGCAGCTTAGCCGGGGGCGAAACTGAAGCTTTCTTT.

Concerning this clone: This same CDR3 is encoded by further DNA sequences in the sample. The chain employs TRBV2 and TRBJ1-2; D remains unclear. V dropped 6 bases and J dropped 5 bases, with 7 bases sitting between them. Germline loops: CDR1 SNHLY, CDR2 FYNNEI. There are 11 residues in the CDR3. CDR3 nucleotide sequence: TGTGCCAGCAGGGTTGGATATGGCTACACCTTC. Amino acid sequence: CASRVGYGYTF. The variable domain in full, completed from reference TRBV2 and TRBJ1-2, reads EPEVTQTPSHQVTQMGQEVILRCVPISNHLYFYWYRQILGQKVEFLVSFYNNEISEKSEIFDDQFSVERPDGSNFTLKIRSTKLEDSAMYFCASRVGYGYTFGSGTRLTVV.

The chain has TRBV10-3 and TRBJ2-7; 9 nucleotides line up with TRBD2. Germline-derived CDR1 and CDR2 are ENHRY and SYGVKD. The CDR3 contains 15 residues. V lost 4 bases and J lost 1; bases outside the gene matches: 5. The CDR3 loop is CAISGRSGSSYEQYF. CDR3 DNA sequence: TGTGCCATCAGTGGGCGTAGCGGGAGTTCCTACGAGCAGTACTTC.

This sequence joins TRBV5-8 and TRBJ2-7, with 13 bases identical to TRBD2. From germline, CDR1 is SGHTS and CDR2 YDEGEE. V gave up 0 bases and J gave up 2 bases; unmatched junction bases: 11. The CDR3 loop spans 19 amino acids. CDR3 residues: CASSLVVLAGGPTTYEQYF. In DNA, the CDR3 is TGTGCCAGCAGCTTGGTTGTACTAGCGGGAGGGCCAACGACCTACGAGCAGTACTTC.

The rearrangement uses TRBV5-6 and TRBJ2-1; 12 bases agree with TRBD2. The germline CDR1 and CDR2 sequences are SGHDT and YYEEEE. V was pared by 0 bases and J by 7 bases, with 8 bases of the junction left unmatched. CDR3 length equals 17 residues. The CDR3, as DNA: TGTGCCAGCAGCTTGGGGGCCCTAGCGGGAGGGCCTAATGAGCAGTTCTTC. Residues: CASSLGALAGGPNEQFF. The whole variable domain, filled in from reference TRBV5-6 and TRBJ2-1, reads DAGVTQSPTHLIKTRGQQVTLRCSPKSGHDTVSWYQQALGQGPQFIFQYYEEEERQRGNFPDRFSGHQFPNYSSELNVNALLLGDSALYLCASSLGALAGGPNEQFFGPGTRLTVL.

The V call is TRBV19, the J call TRBJ1-4; possible D gene TRBD1, 5 bases. V was cut by 3 bases and J by 0 bases, with 8 bases left in between. Per the germline V gene, CDR1 is LNHDA and CDR2 is SQIVND (reference sequence). CDR3 length: 15 residues. CDR3 amino acids: CASSIGTSTNEKLFF. In nucleotides, the CDR3 is TGTGCCAGTAGTATCGGGACCTCAACTAATGAAAAACTGTTTTTT.

Points on this clone: This same CDR3 is encoded by further DNA sequences in the sample. J is TRBJ2-7 and V is TRBV18; D uncertain. The CDR3 runs 12 residues. V gave up 1 base and J gave up 6 bases, with 7 bases separating them. The germline CDR1 and CDR2 sequences are KGHSH and LQKENI. The CDR3 DNA sequence: TGTGCCAGCTCACCACAGGGCGGCGAGCAGTACTTC. It translates to CASSPQGGEQYF.

This clone has a handful of counts. The chain links TRBV18 to TRBJ1-2, with D possibly being TRBD1 (5 bases). Trimming shortened V by 1 base and J by 5 bases, and 20 bases separated the two germline ends. This CDR3 contains 17 residues. Per the germline V gene, CDR1 is KGHSH and CDR2 is LQKENI. CDR3 in DNA: TGTGCCAGCTCACCACAGGGACCACTCGTTACCCCGTATGGCTACACCTTC. It specifies CASSPQGPLVTPYGYTF.

The rearrangement joins TRBV30 to TRBJ2-7; D call uncertain. This CDR3 comprises 12 residues. CDR1 is GTSNPN and CDR2 is SVGIG in the germline V gene (reference sequence). Trimming cost V 4 bases and J 3 bases, with 10 bases left between them. In DNA form, the CDR3 reads TGTGCCTGGATTCGTAATAGCTACGAGCAGTACTTC. It specifies CAWIRNSYEQYF.

This clone was counted a single time. The chain combines TRBV5-1 with TRBJ2-7; perhaps D is TRBD1 or TRBD2 (5 bases each). Germline-derived CDR1 and CDR2 are SGHRS and YFSETQ. V lost 1 base and J 7 bases, leaving 12 bases between the germline ends. The CDR3 is 13 amino acids. DNA for the CDR3: TGCGCCAGCAGCTTGTCGGGGCGAAGGGAGCAGTACTTC. Its protein product is CASSLSGRREQYF.

This clone was seen a single time. This chain uses TRBV4-2 with TRBJ2-5; 7 positions agree with TRBD2. The CDR3 totals 18 residues. Germline V CDR1 and CDR2: LGHNA, YNFKEQ. V dropped 0 bases and J dropped 5; count of bases not matched to a gene: 15. CDR3 sequence (DNA): TGTGCCAGCAGCCAAGACTGGGGGAGGGGCGGGAGTTTGGAGACCCAGTACTTC. Translation: CASSQDWGRGGSLETQYF.

The chain links TRBV28 to TRBJ2-2; 7 bases line up with TRBD2. The germline gives CDR1 MDHEN, CDR2 SYDVKM. The J segment lost 4 bases and the V segment lost 7 bases, leaving 15 bases of the junction unmatched. This CDR3 spans 17 amino acids. The CDR3 loop is CASTPPRAGVSTGELFF. As DNA, the CDR3 is TGTGCCAGCACACCCCCGAGGGCGGGAGTGAGCACCGGGGAGCTGTTTTTT.

The CDR3 nucleotides are TGTGCCAGCAGTGACCAGGGGACAGATACGCAGTATTTT. Translated, it gives CASSDQGTDTQYF. The V gene is TRBV25-1, the J gene TRBJ2-3, with a weak D call TRBD1 (6 bases). The CDR3 contains 13 residues. Trimming took off 3 bases at V and 3 bases at J, with 7 bases between the two ends. Germline lookup yields CDR1 MGHDK and CDR2 SYGVNS.

The CDR3 sequence: CAISAKQTSGGYNEQFF. As DNA, the CDR3 is TGTGCCATCAGTGCTAAGCAGACTAGCGGGGGCTACAATGAGCAGTTCTTC. The chain links TRBV10-3 to TRBJ2-1; 12 bases fit TRBD2. Germline CDR1 and CDR2: ENHRY and SYGVKD. V shed 4 bases, J shed 3 bases, and the junction held 7 bases outside the gene matches. The CDR3 consists of 17 residues.

The rearrangement links TRBV6-5 to TRBJ2-2, with 7 bases fitting TRBD2. Germline CDR1 reads MNHEY; CDR2 reads SVGAGI. Losses at the gene ends were 4 bases for V and 2 bases for J; bases not matched to a gene: 1. This CDR3 spans 14 amino acids. In DNA form, the CDR3 reads TGTGCCAGCAGTTGGGGGGGTAACACCGGGGAGCTGTTTTTT. This codes for CASSWGGNTGELFF.

The V gene is TRBV10-3, the J gene TRBJ2-6; no definite D call. Deletions cut 7 bases from V and 4 bases from J, with 8 bases between. The CDR3 runs to 13 residues. The germline gives CDR1 ENHRY, CDR2 SYGVKD. In DNA, the CDR3 is TGTGCCATCAAGCCCATGGGGGCCAACGTCCTGACTTTC. It encodes CAIKPMGANVLTF.

The genes are TRBV5-1 and TRBJ2-5; D not certain. Trimming removed 0 bases at V and 3 bases at J, with 15 bases between. Germline-derived CDR1 and CDR2 are SGHRS and YFSETQ. The CDR3 spans 16 residues. The chain's CDR3 is CASSLDRVWGEETQYF. The CDR3 DNA sequence: TGCGCCAGCAGCTTGGATCGGGTGTGGGGTGAAGAGACCCAGTACTTC.

The CDR3 DNA is TGTGCCAGCAGTGAATATTTGGGGGACCCCTACGAGCAGTACTTC. It yields the protein CASSEYLGDPYEQYF. The chain is built from TRBV25-1 and TRBJ2-7; the D call may be TRBD1 or TRBD2 (5 bases each). Germline CDR1 and CDR2: MGHDK and SYGVNS. The CDR3 is 15 residues long. V was shortened by 0 bases and J by 2 bases, with 11 bases between the two germline ends.

CDR3 sequence (DNA): TGTGCCAGCGGGTTGAGCGGCCGAAGCTCCTACAATGAGCAGTTCTTC. Translating gives CASGLSGRSSYNEQFF. The chain uses TRBV7-6 and TRBJ2-1; possible D gene TRBD2, 5 bases. The V and J ends lost 8 bases and 0 bases respectively, with 17 bases between them. Per germline, CDR1 SGHVS and CDR2 FNYEAQ. The CDR3 is 16 residues long.

This chain connects TRBV30 to TRBJ2-3, with a weak D call TRBD2 (5 bases). Germline V gives CDR1 GTSNPN, CDR2 SVGIG (reference sequence). This CDR3 region has 13 residues. The V gene lost 2 bases and the J gene lost 2 bases, with 8 bases spanning the gap. The CDR3: CAWSFRDTDTQYF. CDR3 nucleotides: TGTGCCTGGAGTTTCCGGGACACAGATACGCAGTATTTT.

The V and J genes are TRBV5-6 and TRBJ1-3; D gene ambiguous. Trimming cost V 4 bases and J 0 bases, with 11 bases left between them. Per the germline V gene, CDR1 is SGHDT and CDR2 is YYEEEE. The CDR3 runs 15 residues. The CDR3 spells CASSMGSHSGNTIYF. The DNA for the CDR3 is TGTGCCAGCAGCATGGGGAGCCACTCTGGAAACACCATATATTTT.

The V gene is TRBV5-6, the J gene TRBJ2-5; 8 bases line up with TRBD2. CDR1 is SGHDT and CDR2 is YYEEEE in the germline V gene. V was pared by 2 bases and J by 4 bases, with 10 bases of the junction left unmatched. The CDR3 runs 16 residues. DNA for the CDR3: TGTGCCAGCAGCTTTTACCAAGCGGGAGACGGAGAGACCCAGTACTTC. Its translation is CASSFYQAGDGETQYF.